This TCR beta chain was observed in a study of T cell repertoires in cytomegalovirus infection. In the study overall: A matching HLA type, together with CMV infection, was signaled by public TCR beta signatures.

Study-wide findings and caveats: Summed public TCR beta family frequency identified CMV carriers bearing the relevant HLA.

The CDR3 runs 16 residues. CDR1 and CDR2 (germline): MNHNS, SASEGT. Trimming pared 2 bases from V and 2 bases from J, leaving 13 bases between. TCRdb re-derived calls from the reads in MiXCR, one entry per CDR3 protein. This sample yields 550,000 to 700,000 distinct CDR3 sequences, of which approximately 40% are seen a single time; over 45% belongs to the top ten. For this clonotype: The antigen remains undetermined.

This specimen was cultured PBMCs, taken from culture after CMV antigen stimulation. The TCR was taken from a human donor in good health (CMV status not recorded). Some clones in this sample may be carry-over from other donors' samples. V usage is TRBV6-1 and J usage is TRBJ1-5, with D hard to call. The CDR3 DNA reads TGTGCCAGCAGTGAATTGAAGTTTCGGGGCAATCAGCCCCAGCATTTT. This sequence encodes CASSELKFRGNQPQHF.